The 7 T cell receptor beta chains listed next were all sequenced from one sample in a study of T cell changes during pregnancy in multiple sclerosis. Profiled with immunoSEQ multiplex PCR; TCRdb holds only in-frame clones, not every one. The sample carries tens of thousands of clones, roughly 89% recorded once. Sequences were derived from peripheral blood, sampled in the third trimester of pregnancy. The receptors originated from a female donor in good health, enrolled as a control in a pregnancy study.

This clone was observed once. The rearrangement joins TRBV28 to TRBJ2-1, with D unclear. Germline CDR1 is MDHEN and CDR2 is SYDVKM. This CDR3 is 13 amino acids long. Trimming shortened V by 6 bases and J by 10 bases, and 16 bases separated the two germline ends. CDR3 sequence (DNA): TGTGCCAGCAGCTTGTTGGTGGCTTGGGAGCAGTTCTTC. Its protein is CASSLLVAWEQFF.

The V gene is TRBV14, the J gene TRBJ1-2, with 7 bases that match TRBD1. This CDR3 region has 17 residues. V was clipped by 0 bases and J by 8 bases; unmatched bases: 15. In germline, CDR1 is SGHDN, CDR2 FVKESK. In nucleotides, the CDR3 is TGTGCCAGCAGCCAAGATCTAGGGACAGCTCATAAGGTGGGCTACACCTTC. It translates to CASSQDLGTAHKVGYTF.

This clone was detected only once. The J gene is TRBJ2-4, the V gene TRBV30, with unresolved D. Germline CDR1 is GTSNPN and CDR2 is SVGIG (reference sequence). The CDR3 spans 16 residues. V dropped 2 bases and J dropped 1 base, with 15 bases sitting between them. CDR3 in amino acids: CAWSFSPFVAKNIQYF. For the CDR3, the DNA is TGTGCCTGGAGTTTTAGCCCTTTTGTCGCCAAAAACATTCAGTACTTC.

The chain couples TRBV29-1 to TRBJ2-1; 9 positions match TRBD2. The junction had 8 bases not matched to a gene; V was cut back by 7 bases and J by 7 bases. This CDR3 region has 13 residues. The germline CDR1 and CDR2 sequences are SQVTM and ANQGSEA. CDR3 sequence: CSAGGRARNEQFF. The CDR3 DNA follows: TGCAGCGCCGGCGGGAGGGCCAGGAATGAGCAGTTCTTC.

This chain uses TRBV28 with TRBJ2-1; 7 nucleotides agree with TRBD2. Germline CDR1 and CDR2: MDHEN and SYDVKM. With 2 bases clipped from V and 5 bases from J, the junction kept 12 bases outside the gene matches. CDR3 length equals 17 residues. The CDR3 spells CASSLVGGSGINNEQFF. The DNA for the CDR3 is TGTGCCAGCAGTTTAGTCGGCGGGAGCGGGATTAACAATGAGCAGTTCTTC.

CDR3 in DNA: TGCGCCAGCAGCAGGGAGACCTACTCCTACGAGCAGTACTTC. This gives the protein CASSRETYSYEQYF. The rearrangement uses TRBV5-1 and TRBJ2-7; possible D gene TRBD2, 5 bases. The CDR3 totals 14 residues. With 4 bases removed from V and 0 bases from J, the gap between germline ends came to 11 bases. Germline CDR1 is SGHRS and CDR2 is YFSETQ.

The chain combines TRBV7-9 with TRBJ1-2; weak D call: TRBD1 (5 bases). The V end lost 2 bases, the J end lost 1 base, and 14 bases lay between the germline ends. This CDR3 has 16 residues. The germline V gene encodes CDR1 SEHNR and CDR2 FQNEAQ (reference sequence). CDR3 in DNA: TGTGCCAGCAGCTTAAGGGCAGGGCGCGGTAACTATGGCTACACCTTC. Protein product: CASSLRAGRGNYGYTF.